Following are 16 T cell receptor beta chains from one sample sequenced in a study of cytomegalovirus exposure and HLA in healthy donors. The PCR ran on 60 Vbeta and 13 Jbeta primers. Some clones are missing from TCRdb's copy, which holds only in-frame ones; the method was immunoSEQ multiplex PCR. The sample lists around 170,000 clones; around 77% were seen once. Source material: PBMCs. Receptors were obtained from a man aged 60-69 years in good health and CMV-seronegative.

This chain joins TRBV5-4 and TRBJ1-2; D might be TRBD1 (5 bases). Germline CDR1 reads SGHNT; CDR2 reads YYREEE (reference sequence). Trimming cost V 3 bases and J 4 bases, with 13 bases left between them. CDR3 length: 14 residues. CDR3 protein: CASSSAGGPYGYTF. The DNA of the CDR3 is TGTGCCAGCAGCTCAGCCGGGGGACCCTATGGCTACACCTTC. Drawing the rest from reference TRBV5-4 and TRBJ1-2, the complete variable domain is ETGVTQSPTHLIKTRGQQVTLRCSSQSGHNTVSWYQQALGQGPQFIFQYYREEENGRGNFPPRFSGLQFPNYSSELNVNALELDDSALYLCASSSAGGPYGYTFGSGTRLTVV.

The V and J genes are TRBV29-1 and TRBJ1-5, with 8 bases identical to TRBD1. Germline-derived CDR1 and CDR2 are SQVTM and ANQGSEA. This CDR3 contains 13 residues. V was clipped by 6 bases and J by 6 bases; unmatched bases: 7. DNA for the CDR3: TGCAGCGTGGCAGGGGGCGGGAGTCAGCCCCAGCATTTT. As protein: CSVAGGGSQPQHF.

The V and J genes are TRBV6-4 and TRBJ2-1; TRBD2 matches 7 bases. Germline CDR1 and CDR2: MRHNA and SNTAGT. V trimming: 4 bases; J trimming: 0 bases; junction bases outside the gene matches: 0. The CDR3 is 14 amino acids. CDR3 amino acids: CASSASGSYNEQFF. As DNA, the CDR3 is TGTGCCAGCAGTGCTAGCGGCTCCTACAATGAGCAGTTCTTC.

Here the CDR3 reads CASSLSANYGYTF. Here the CDR3 DNA reads TGTGCCAGCAGTTTATCGGCCAACTATGGCTACACCTTC. The chain uses TRBV27 and TRBJ1-2; D is ambiguous. This CDR3 is 13 amino acids long. V lost 0 bases to trimming and J lost 2 bases, with 4 bases between them. CDR1 and CDR2 (germline): MNHEY, SMNVEV (reference sequence).

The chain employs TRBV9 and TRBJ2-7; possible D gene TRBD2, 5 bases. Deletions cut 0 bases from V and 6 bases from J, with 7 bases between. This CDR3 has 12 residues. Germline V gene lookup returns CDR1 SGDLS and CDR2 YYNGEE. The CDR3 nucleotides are TGTGCCAGCAGCGTAGATGCGGGCGAGCAGTACTTC. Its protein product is CASSVDAGEQYF.

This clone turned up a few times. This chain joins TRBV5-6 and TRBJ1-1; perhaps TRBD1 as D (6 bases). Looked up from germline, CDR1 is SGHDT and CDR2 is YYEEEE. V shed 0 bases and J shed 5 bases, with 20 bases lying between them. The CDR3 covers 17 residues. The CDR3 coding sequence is TGTGCCAGCAGCTTGGCGGGGGGCGGGCGGTCGGGAACTGAAGCTTTCTTT. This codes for CASSLAGGGRSGTEAFF. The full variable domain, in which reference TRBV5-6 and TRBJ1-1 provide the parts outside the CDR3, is DAGVTQSPTHLIKTRGQQVTLRCSPKSGHDTVSWYQQALGQGPQFIFQYYEEEERQRGNFPDRFSGHQFPNYSSELNVNALLLGDSALYLCASSLAGGGRSGTEAFFGQGTRLTVV.

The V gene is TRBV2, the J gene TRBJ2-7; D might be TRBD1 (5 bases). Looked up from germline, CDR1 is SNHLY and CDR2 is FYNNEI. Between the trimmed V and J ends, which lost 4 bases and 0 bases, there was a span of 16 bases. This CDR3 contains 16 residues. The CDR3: CASSGTKGAISYEQYF. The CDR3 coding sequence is TGTGCCAGCAGTGGTACTAAAGGGGCGATCTCCTACGAGCAGTACTTC. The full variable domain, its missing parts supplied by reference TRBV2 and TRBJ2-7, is EPEVTQTPSHQVTQMGQEVILRCVPISNHLYFYWYRQILGQKVEFLVSFYNNEISEKSEIFDDQFSVERPDGSNFTLKIRSTKLEDSAMYFCASSGTKGAISYEQYFGPGTRLTVT.

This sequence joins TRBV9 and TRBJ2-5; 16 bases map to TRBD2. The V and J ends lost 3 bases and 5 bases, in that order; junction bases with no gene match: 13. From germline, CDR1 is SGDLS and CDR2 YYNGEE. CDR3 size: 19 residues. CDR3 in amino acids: CASSEGAGTSGRAFETQYF. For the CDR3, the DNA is TGTGCCAGCAGCGAAGGGGCCGGGACTAGCGGGAGGGCCTTTGAGACCCAGTACTTC.

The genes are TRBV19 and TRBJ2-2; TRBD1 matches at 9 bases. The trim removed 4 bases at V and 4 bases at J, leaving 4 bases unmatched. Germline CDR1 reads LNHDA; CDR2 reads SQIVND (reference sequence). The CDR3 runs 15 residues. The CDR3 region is CASSKGQGATGELFF. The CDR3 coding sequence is TGTGCCAGTAGTAAGGGACAGGGAGCCACCGGGGAGCTGTTTTTT.

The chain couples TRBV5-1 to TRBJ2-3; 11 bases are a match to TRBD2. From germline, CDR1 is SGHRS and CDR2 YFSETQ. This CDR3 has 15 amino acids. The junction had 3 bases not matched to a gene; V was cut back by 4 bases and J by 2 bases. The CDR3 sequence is CASSVSGRATDTQYF. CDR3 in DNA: TGCGCCAGCAGCGTTAGCGGGAGGGCCACAGATACGCAGTATTTT.

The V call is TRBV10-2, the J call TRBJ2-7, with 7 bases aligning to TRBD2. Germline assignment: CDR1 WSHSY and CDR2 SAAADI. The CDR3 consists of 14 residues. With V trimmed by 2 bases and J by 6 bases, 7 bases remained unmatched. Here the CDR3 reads CASSEGREGGEQYF. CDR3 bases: TGCGCCAGCAGTGAGGGCAGGGAGGGCGGCGAGCAGTACTTC.

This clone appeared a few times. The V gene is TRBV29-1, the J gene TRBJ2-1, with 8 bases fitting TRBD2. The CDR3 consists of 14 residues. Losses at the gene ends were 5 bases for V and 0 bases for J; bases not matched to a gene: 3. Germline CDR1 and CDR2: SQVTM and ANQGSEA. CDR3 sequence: CSVTSGSSYNEQFF. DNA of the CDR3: TGCAGCGTTACGAGCGGGAGCTCCTACAATGAGCAGTTCTTC.

The CDR3, as DNA: TGCGCCAGCAGCTTCAGACAGGGGGGCCTGTACGGGCAGTTCTTC. Translated: CASSFRQGGLYGQFF. V usage is TRBV5-1 and J usage is TRBJ2-1; TRBD1 agrees at 9 bases. CDR3 length: 15 residues. CDR1 SGHRS and CDR2 YFSETQ come from the germline V gene. After removal of 2 bases from V and 12 bases from J, the junction contained 12 bases not matched to a gene.

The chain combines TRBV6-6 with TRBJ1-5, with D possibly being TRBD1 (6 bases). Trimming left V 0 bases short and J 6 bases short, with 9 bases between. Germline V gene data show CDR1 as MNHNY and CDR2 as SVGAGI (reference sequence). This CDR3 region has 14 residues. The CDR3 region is CASSYSQGSQPQHF. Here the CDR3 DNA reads TGTGCCAGCAGTTACTCCCAGGGGAGTCAGCCCCAGCATTTT.

The CDR3 loop is CASSWGQFFYGYTF. The DNA for the CDR3 is TGTGCCAGCAGCTGGGGACAGTTTTTCTATGGCTACACCTTC. V and J are TRBV5-6 and TRBJ1-2; TRBD1 matches 7 bases. The trim removed 3 bases at V and 4 bases at J, leaving 6 bases unmatched. Germline CDR1 is SGHDT and CDR2 is YYEEEE. This CDR3 has 14 amino acids. Variable domain in full (rest from reference TRBV5-6 and TRBJ1-2): DAGVTQSPTHLIKTRGQQVTLRCSPKSGHDTVSWYQQALGQGPQFIFQYYEEEERQRGNFPDRFSGHQFPNYSSELNVNALLLGDSALYLCASSWGQFFYGYTFGSGTRLTVV.

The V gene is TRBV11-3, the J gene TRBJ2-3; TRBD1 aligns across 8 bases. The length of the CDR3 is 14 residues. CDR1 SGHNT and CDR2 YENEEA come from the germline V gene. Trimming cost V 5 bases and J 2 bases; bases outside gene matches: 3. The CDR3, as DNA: TGTGCCAGCAGCCCGGGACAGGCCACAGATACGCAGTATTTT. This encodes CASSPGQATDTQYF.